Below, one TCR beta chain is given with its context. Time point here: newly diagnosed GD, antithyroid drugs for less than 3 months. There was RNA extracted from PBMCs, and the TCR library was made from it. The CDR3 extends over 13 amino acids. Germline loops: CDR1 ENHRY, CDR2 SYGVKD. V lost 6 bases, J lost 3 bases, and 5 bases stayed unmatched. This sample is part of a study of regulatory T cells in long-lasting Graves disease. Arm-PCR of CDR3 regions and iRepertoire HTBI primers were used to build TCR beta libraries. As originally analysed: More than 55 TRBV and some 15 TRBJ segments were identified across samples. In TCRdb, the multiplex PCR reads were re-called with MiXCR into one record per CDR3 protein. TCRdb's processing, not the study's, gives the V and J calls here. The sample records some 600,000 distinct CDR3 sequences, about 16% being singletons. This sample was shared with a second study, whose subject was T cells in Graves' hyperthyroidism and ophthalmopathy.

The sequence came from a man aged 18-30 years with Graves disease. The chain has TRBV10-3 and TRBJ2-7; 7 bases line up with TRBD1. The sequenced sample was peripheral blood mononuclear cells (PBMCs), obtained at new diagnosis, from a patient treated with antithyroid drugs. CDR3 sequence: CAIRGTVNYEQYF. CDR3 in DNA: TGTGCCATCAGGGGGACAGTTAACTACGAGCAGTACTTC.